This TCR beta chain was identified during a study of OX40 agonist ivuxolimab in advanced cancers. Study background: Recorded diagnoses for dose-escalation patients were hepatocellular carcinoma, melanoma, renal cell or head and neck cancer. Study results and limitations: The average count of expanded clones was higher among CD8+ T cells than among CD4+.

The repertoire was sequenced with immunoSEQ multiplex PCR; TCRdb's copy has only in-frame clones and lacks some. The top ten hold around 0.95% of the sample, which has 65,000 to 75,000 clones, approximately 87% seen once. Patients had blood sampled at baseline and again on cycle 4 day 1 and cycle 7 day 1. The CDR3 loop spans 14 amino acids. Germline V lookup: CDR1 KGHSH, CDR2 LQKENI. Trimming shortened V by 2 bases and J by 5 bases, and 9 bases separated the two germline ends. A note on this clone: What it binds is not known.

This sequence joins TRBV18 and TRBJ2-2; a possible D gene is TRBD2 (5 bases). The clonotype was recovered from an adult with an advanced solid tumor such as melanoma, head and neck, liver or kidney cancer. Source: CD4+ or CD8+ T cells sorted from blood, taken in a trial of the OX40 agonist ivuxolimab. CDR3 coding DNA: TGTGCCAGCTCACCAGGGTCGGGAACCGGGGAGCTGTTTTTT. Its translation is CASSPGSGTGELFF.